This is a list of T cell receptor beta chains from one sample in a study of blood T cell repertoires in COVID-19. Sequencing was performed with immunoSEQ multiplex PCR; in TCRdb, only in-frame clones are kept and a portion is missing. This table holds about 270,000 clones, around 90% found once. Source material: peripheral blood. The origin of the receptors is a man in his 60s who had recovered from COVID-19. Both conserved end residues are part of each CDR3. Each record gives: CDR3 DNA, CDR3 protein, V gene, J gene, clone size, D gene. The D gene is left open where the match is weak. Clone size is stated in some rows and not others, as once, few, many or a class when expanded.

cdr3_nt: TGTGCCAGCAGTTCGACCGCAGGGCCAGATACGCAGTATTTT
cdr3_aa: CASSSTAGPDTQYF
v_call: TRBV6-5
j_call: TRBJ2-3
clone_size: NA
d_call: NA

cdr3_nt: TGTGCCAGCAGTGAATCCCCCTGGACAGGGGGCTACACTGAAGCTTTCTTT
cdr3_aa: CASSESPWTGGYTEAFF
v_call: TRBV6-1
j_call: TRBJ1-1
clone_size: once
d_call: TRBD1

cdr3_nt: TGTGCCAGCTCACCAACCAAGGGGGGGGTCAGCTCTTTCTTT
cdr3_aa: CASSPTKGGVSSFF
v_call: TRBV18
j_call: TRBJ1-1
clone_size: NA
d_call: NA

cdr3_nt: TGTGCCAGCGCCCCGACAGGAACATTCTACGAGCAGTACTTC
cdr3_aa: CASAPTGTFYEQYF
v_call: TRBV18
j_call: TRBJ2-7
clone_size: NA
d_call: NA

cdr3_nt: TGTGCCAGCAGCCCTATTAGCAGGGCGGAGACCCAGTACTTC
cdr3_aa: CASSPISRAETQYF
v_call: TRBV5-5
j_call: TRBJ2-5
clone_size: NA
d_call: NA

cdr3_nt: TGCGCCAGCAGCTTGGCCGGCGGAGGGGATGGCTATCAAGGCTACACCTTC
cdr3_aa: CASSLAGGGDGYQGYTF
v_call: TRBV5-1
j_call: TRBJ1-2
clone_size: NA
d_call: NA

cdr3_nt: TGCAGCGTTGAACTCAGGGGAGAGCACTATGGCTACACCTTC
cdr3_aa: CSVELRGEHYGYTF
v_call: TRBV29-1
j_call: TRBJ1-2
clone_size: NA
d_call: NA

cdr3_nt: TGTGCCAGTAGTATCCGGGGGGGGAGAAACTATGGCTACACCTTC
cdr3_aa: CASSIRGGRNYGYTF
v_call: TRBV19
j_call: TRBJ1-2
clone_size: NA
d_call: NA

cdr3_nt: TGTGCCAGCAAAATAAAACAGGGGGCTGGTGAGCAGTACTTC
cdr3_aa: CASKIKQGAGEQYF
v_call: TRBV6-5
j_call: TRBJ2-7
clone_size: NA
d_call: TRBD1

cdr3_nt: TGTGCCAGTAGTATAGCAGGGAGGGAATTTCAGCCCCAGCATTTT
cdr3_aa: CASSIAGREFQPQHF
v_call: TRBV19
j_call: TRBJ1-5
clone_size: NA
d_call: NA

cdr3_nt: TGTGCCATCAGTGAGCCAAAGGGGCAGGGCAAAGCTTTCTTT
cdr3_aa: CAISEPKGQGKAFF
v_call: TRBV10-3
j_call: TRBJ1-1
clone_size: NA
d_call: NA

cdr3_nt: TGTGCCAGCAGCCCTCCGGGGGCTGGGGCCAACGTCCTGACTTTC
cdr3_aa: CASSPPGAGANVLTF
v_call: TRBV5-8
j_call: TRBJ2-6
clone_size: NA
d_call: NA

cdr3_nt: TGTGCCAGCAGCTTAGGCGGGTCGTTCAATGAGCAGTTCTTC
cdr3_aa: CASSLGGSFNEQFF
v_call: TRBV7-9
j_call: TRBJ2-1
clone_size: NA
d_call: NA

cdr3_nt: TGTGCCAGCAGTCACACTAGCGGGAGCTCCTACAATGAGCAGTTCTTC
cdr3_aa: CASSHTSGSSYNEQFF
v_call: TRBV2
j_call: TRBJ2-1
clone_size: NA
d_call: TRBD2

cdr3_nt: TGTGCCAGTAGTTCAGGGGGCGCAGACTATGGCTACACCTTC
cdr3_aa: CASSSGGADYGYTF
v_call: TRBV19
j_call: TRBJ1-2
clone_size: NA
d_call: TRBD1

cdr3_nt: TGTGCCAGCAGTGCATTGAGCTCCTACAATGAGCAGTTCTTC
cdr3_aa: CASSALSSYNEQFF
v_call: TRBV14
j_call: TRBJ2-1
clone_size: NA
d_call: NA

cdr3_nt: TGTGCCAGCAGCTTGAAAGGCCCGCAGGGGGGCACAGATACGCAGTATTTT
cdr3_aa: CASSLKGPQGGTDTQYF
v_call: TRBV5-5
j_call: TRBJ2-3
clone_size: NA
d_call: TRBD1

cdr3_nt: TGTGCCAGCGGGAGACAGGGCAACACTGAAGCTTTCTTT
cdr3_aa: CASGRQGNTEAFF
v_call: TRBV6-6
j_call: TRBJ1-1
clone_size: NA
d_call: TRBD1

cdr3_nt: TGTGCCAGCAGTCGGACAGGCCAGGATACGCAGTATTTT
cdr3_aa: CASSRTGQDTQYF
v_call: TRBV12-3/TRBV12-4
j_call: TRBJ2-3
clone_size: few
d_call: TRBD1

cdr3_nt: TGTGCCACCAGCAGGGGGACTAGCGGGGGAGGAGGCGAGCAGTACTTC
cdr3_aa: CATSRGTSGGGGEQYF
v_call: TRBV15
j_call: TRBJ2-7
clone_size: NA
d_call: TRBD2

cdr3_nt: TGTGCCAGTAGTAAAACTAGCGGGGGAACTAGCACAGATACGCAGTATTTT
cdr3_aa: CASSKTSGGTSTDTQYF
v_call: TRBV19
j_call: TRBJ2-3
clone_size: NA
d_call: TRBD2

cdr3_nt: TGTGCCAGCAGCTTAGACCCGCGCGGGGAGCTGTTTTTT
cdr3_aa: CASSLDPRGELFF
v_call: TRBV7-8
j_call: TRBJ2-2
clone_size: NA
d_call: NA

cdr3_nt: TGTGCCAGCAGCGTAGCGGCAGCCGGGACAGGGGAGGGCTACACCTTC
cdr3_aa: CASSVAAAGTGEGYTF
v_call: TRBV9
j_call: TRBJ1-2
clone_size: once
d_call: TRBD1

cdr3_nt: TGTGCCAGCAGCGTAGCTCCGGGAGTTGATGGTTCCACGGGAGGCTACACCTTC
cdr3_aa: CASSVAPGVDGSTGGYTF
v_call: TRBV9
j_call: TRBJ1-2
clone_size: NA
d_call: NA

cdr3_nt: TGTGCCAGCTCACCCCCCCAGAACACTGAAGCTTTCTTT
cdr3_aa: CASSPPQNTEAFF
v_call: TRBV18
j_call: TRBJ1-1
clone_size: NA
d_call: NA

cdr3_nt: TGTGCCAGCAGTGACAGGGGCCATCACGCGCAGTATTTT
cdr3_aa: CASSDRGHHAQYF
v_call: TRBV6-4
j_call: TRBJ2-3
clone_size: NA
d_call: NA

cdr3_nt: TGCGCCAGCAGCCTCCCGACAGGGGGCGCTAATGAAAAACTGTTTTTT
cdr3_aa: CASSLPTGGANEKLFF
v_call: TRBV5-1
j_call: TRBJ1-4
clone_size: NA
d_call: TRBD1

cdr3_nt: TGTGCCAGTAGCCAGGGACAGCTAAACACCGGGGAGCTGTTTTTT
cdr3_aa: CASSQGQLNTGELFF
v_call: TRBV19
j_call: TRBJ2-2
clone_size: NA
d_call: TRBD1

cdr3_nt: TGTGCCAGCAGCGTAAGCGGGGGAGCTCAAGAGACCCAGTACTTC
cdr3_aa: CASSVSGGAQETQYF
v_call: TRBV9
j_call: TRBJ2-5
clone_size: NA
d_call: TRBD2

cdr3_nt: TGCGCCAGCAGTTTCCGGGACACAAGTGAAGCTTTCTTT
cdr3_aa: CASSFRDTSEAFF
v_call: TRBV10-2
j_call: TRBJ1-1
clone_size: NA
d_call: NA

cdr3_nt: TGTGCCAGCAGTTTCAGGGGTCAGAACACTGAAGCTTTCTTT
cdr3_aa: CASSFRGQNTEAFF
v_call: TRBV27
j_call: TRBJ1-1
clone_size: NA
d_call: NA

cdr3_nt: TGCGCCAGCAGTGTACAGGGGGCTAAAAATCAGCCCCAGCATTTT
cdr3_aa: CASSVQGAKNQPQHF
v_call: TRBV10-2
j_call: TRBJ1-5
clone_size: NA
d_call: TRBD1

cdr3_nt: TGCGCCAGCAGCTTGGGGACAGGACCGAATGAAAAACTGTTTTTT
cdr3_aa: CASSLGTGPNEKLFF
v_call: TRBV5-1
j_call: TRBJ1-4
clone_size: NA
d_call: TRBD1

cdr3_nt: TGTGCCAGCAGCTTGGTCGGTTCTAACACTGAAGCTTTCTTT
cdr3_aa: CASSLVGSNTEAFF
v_call: TRBV5-6
j_call: TRBJ1-1
clone_size: NA
d_call: NA

cdr3_nt: TGTGCCAGCAGCCCACTTAACACTGAAGCTTTCTTT
cdr3_aa: CASSPLNTEAFF
v_call: TRBV12-3/TRBV12-4
j_call: TRBJ1-1
clone_size: NA
d_call: NA

cdr3_nt: TGCGCCAGCAGCTCTACCGGGACTAGCGGGGGGCACGATACGCAGTATTTT
cdr3_aa: CASSSTGTSGGHDTQYF
v_call: TRBV5-1
j_call: TRBJ2-3
clone_size: NA
d_call: TRBD2

cdr3_nt: TGTGCCAGCAGCGTAGGGCAGGGGGCTACCTATGGCTACACCTTC
cdr3_aa: CASSVGQGATYGYTF
v_call: TRBV9
j_call: TRBJ1-2
clone_size: NA
d_call: TRBD1